The rows below give T cell receptor beta chains drawn from one sample of a study of blood T cell repertoires in COVID-19. The method was immunoSEQ multiplex PCR; TCRdb's version includes in-frame clones alone and lacks a portion of them. The profile covers roughly 400,000 clones, with roughly 84% appearing a single time and around 1.5% taken by the ten largest. Source material: PBMCs or T cells enriched from blood (not recorded which). These receptor sequences come from a woman aged 18 to 35 who had been exposed to COVID-19. Both conserved end residues are part of each CDR3. The order of the fields is V gene, D gene, CDR3 protein. The D gene is left open where the match is weak.

v_gene: TRBV7-3; d_gene: -; CDR3aa: CASSLTNNEQFF
v_gene: TRBV3-1/TRBV3-2; d_gene: -; CDR3aa: CASSQTGQPQHF
v_gene: TRBV2; d_gene: -; CDR3aa: CASSEGSEGQRETQYF
v_gene: TRBV28; d_gene: -; CDR3aa: CASSLTSYYEQYF
v_gene: TRBV2; d_gene: TRBD1; CDR3aa: CASSTMAGGDRPQHF
v_gene: TRBV18; d_gene: TRBD1; CDR3aa: CASSPGTGTTGELFF
v_gene: TRBV18; d_gene: TRBD1; CDR3aa: CASSPSTGINTEAFF
v_gene: TRBV27; d_gene: -; CDR3aa: CASSLSGPGYEQYF
v_gene: TRBV7-3; d_gene: TRBD1; CDR3aa: CASSSSTGVNTEAFF
v_gene: TRBV24-1; d_gene: TRBD2; CDR3aa: CATSRSLGGTQSSYNEQFF
v_gene: TRBV29-1; d_gene: -; CDR3aa: CSVSGGYTF
v_gene: TRBV5-5; d_gene: TRBD1; CDR3aa: CASSFRPGQGYEQYF
v_gene: TRBV4-3; d_gene: TRBD2; CDR3aa: CASSQEERGGTDTQYF
v_gene: TRBV4-1; d_gene: TRBD2; CDR3aa: CASSQGLAGYEQYF
v_gene: TRBV19; d_gene: -; CDR3aa: CASSAPGDKAEAFF
v_gene: TRBV5-6; d_gene: TRBD1; CDR3aa: CASSTPGQGARELFF
v_gene: TRBV4-2; d_gene: TRBD2; CDR3aa: CASSPGLDFPGELFF
v_gene: TRBV6-5; d_gene: -; CDR3aa: CASSYLNQPQHF
v_gene: TRBV13; d_gene: TRBD1; CDR3aa: CASSQNRGYEQYF
v_gene: TRBV5-1; d_gene: TRBD1; CDR3aa: CASSREGTGGSPLHF
v_gene: TRBV5-1; d_gene: -; CDR3aa: CASSLEGTTIEAFF
v_gene: TRBV3-1/TRBV3-2; d_gene: TRBD2; CDR3aa: CASSQVAGDPQIKHF
v_gene: TRBV7-9; d_gene: TRBD1; CDR3aa: CASSRRTGASLDTQYF
v_gene: TRBV6-5; d_gene: -; CDR3aa: CASSPGSNQPQHF
v_gene: TRBV7-2; d_gene: -; CDR3aa: CASSWTINEQFF
v_gene: TRBV14; d_gene: -; CDR3aa: CASSQEQQVPYEQYF
v_gene: TRBV24-1; d_gene: -; CDR3aa: CATSRDTNSPLHF
v_gene: TRBV19; d_gene: TRBD1; CDR3aa: CASSRDRGFEQYF
v_gene: TRBV5-6; d_gene: TRBD1; CDR3aa: CASSGGTGGDQPQHF
v_gene: TRBV6-2/TRBV6-3; d_gene: -; CDR3aa: CASSSKGLYSGANVLTF
v_gene: TRBV7-9; d_gene: -; CDR3aa: CASSLGRPENEKLFF
v_gene: TRBV18; d_gene: TRBD1; CDR3aa: CASSPPGQGSNQPQHF
v_gene: TRBV6-5; d_gene: -; CDR3aa: CASSYGFGSTGELFF
v_gene: TRBV28; d_gene: TRBD1; CDR3aa: CASSPGDRVAYEQYF
v_gene: TRBV20-1; d_gene: TRBD1; CDR3aa: CSASTPSRDRGLTKNTEAFF
v_gene: TRBV6-5; d_gene: -; CDR3aa: CASSYGLSEAFF
v_gene: TRBV6-5; d_gene: -; CDR3aa: CASSYSPLPNTGELFF
v_gene: TRBV9; d_gene: -; CDR3aa: CASSVNRENTGELFF
v_gene: TRBV2; d_gene: -; CDR3aa: CASSEDLQVTIYF
v_gene: TRBV7-9; d_gene: TRBD1; CDR3aa: CASSLEGTGGLDTGELFF
v_gene: TRBV2; d_gene: -; CDR3aa: CASSGQGGATDTQYF
v_gene: TRBV28; d_gene: -; CDR3aa: CASSPGAGTEAFF
v_gene: TRBV28; d_gene: -; CDR3aa: CASSLGGVNEQFF
v_gene: TRBV19; d_gene: TRBD2; CDR3aa: CASSIDPIGLAGVGEQFF
v_gene: TRBV2; d_gene: TRBD1; CDR3aa: CASETGNSYEQYF
v_gene: TRBV11-3; d_gene: -; CDR3aa: CASSFTGTPNTGELFF
v_gene: TRBV5-6; d_gene: TRBD2; CDR3aa: CASSLGGLSSYNEQFF
v_gene: TRBV6-2/TRBV6-3; d_gene: -; CDR3aa: CASSYSGTQPQHF
v_gene: TRBV27; d_gene: -; CDR3aa: CASSPGPYEQYF